Below are 5 T cell receptor beta chains sequenced from a single sample in a study of blood T cell repertoires in COVID-19. Data came from immunoSEQ multiplex PCR; TCRdb stores just in-frame clones and leaves some out. The sample contains just under 350,000 clones, 80% to 90% of which appear only once. Input material: peripheral blood. The receptors were gathered from a woman aged 50 to 60 with COVID-19, enrolled during active disease.

V and J are TRBV12-5 and TRBJ2-7; possible D gene TRBD1, 5 bases. CDR3 length equals 11 residues. Germline loops: CDR1 LGHNT, CDR2 FRNRAP. With 6 bases removed from V and 3 bases from J, the gap between germline ends came to 6 bases. The DNA of the CDR3 is TGTGCTAGTGGACAGGACTACGAGCAGTACTTC. Translated: CASGQDYEQYF.

The V and J genes are TRBV19 and TRBJ1-3; 8 bases are shared with TRBD1. The germline gives CDR1 LNHDA, CDR2 SQIVND (reference sequence). The CDR3 runs 16 residues. Losses at the gene ends were 4 bases for V and 0 bases for J; bases not matched to a gene: 5. This chain's CDR3 is CASSNPGTGSGNTIYF. The DNA for the CDR3 is TGTGCCAGTAGTAACCCTGGGACAGGCTCTGGAAACACCATATATTTT.

This chain links TRBV27 with TRBJ2-1, with 8 nucleotides matching TRBD2. Trimming removed 5 bases from V and 0 bases from J; junction bases left unmatched: 0. Looked up from germline, CDR1 is MNHEY and CDR2 is SMNVEV (reference sequence). CDR3 length: 14 amino acids. CDR3 sequence reads: CASSSGSSYNEQFF. The CDR3, as DNA: TGTGCCAGCAGTAGCGGGAGCTCCTACAATGAGCAGTTCTTC.

This chain joins TRBV29-1 and TRBJ2-7; maybe TRBD1 (5 bases). The CDR3 runs to 13 residues. V lost 1 base, J lost 3 bases, and 10 bases lay in between. Germline CDR1 and CDR2: SQVTM and ANQGSEA. In DNA form, the CDR3 reads TGCAGCGTTGAAGCGAGGCAGGGCTACGAGCAGTACTTC. Its protein is CSVEARQGYEQYF.

CDR3 region: CASSQWTGGETQYF. The CDR3 DNA reads as TGTGCCAGCAGTCAGTGGACGGGGGGCGAGACCCAGTACTTC. V gene TRBV27 combines with J gene TRBJ2-5, with TRBD2 as a possible D gene (7 bases). V was clipped by 5 bases and J by 5 bases, with 15 bases between them. The CDR3 covers 14 residues. The germline V gene encodes CDR1 MNHEY and CDR2 SMNVEV (reference sequence).